What follows are 9 T cell receptor beta chains derived from one specimen sequenced in a study of OX40 agonist ivuxolimab in advanced cancers. Receptor amplification or capture employed the immunoSEQ multiplex PCR assay. Here the immuneACCESS table is served through TCRdb, limited to in-frame sequences with V and J called. Missing clones are a known gap in these copies; in checked studies unresolved V genes cover under half, and the rest lacks a known reason. For this sample the table gives roughly 36,000 clones, of which roughly 84% were detected only once. The ten largest account for 1.5% to 2% of the sample. The sample in question was CD4+ or CD8+ T cells sorted from blood, obtained in a trial of the OX40 agonist ivuxolimab. The receptors were gathered from an adult with an advanced solid tumor such as melanoma, head and neck, liver or kidney cancer.

The chain couples TRBV18 to TRBJ1-3; D is undetermined. CDR3 length: 16 amino acids. V gave up 3 bases and J gave up 2 bases, with 14 bases separating them. Germline-derived CDR1 and CDR2 are KGHSH and LQKENI. The CDR3 DNA follows: TGTGCCAGCTCACCCCTGGGAGTCGGGGCTGGAAACACCATATATTTT. Residues: CASSPLGVGAGNTIYF.

Concerning this clone itself: Its ends do not fully match the called genes, so a read error is possible. The gene calls are TRBV6-1 and TRBJ2-5; 7 bases line up with TRBD1. Germline assignment: CDR1 MNHNS and CDR2 SASEGT. The CDR3 spans 13 residues. The CDR3 loop is CASGQAPQGTQYF. In DNA, the CDR3 is TGTGCCAGCGGACAGGCGCCTCAAGGGACCCAGTACTTC.

This sequence joins TRBV5-1 and TRBJ2-3; D is ambiguous. Trimming took 6 bases from V and 1 from J, leaving 12 bases between them. This CDR3 has 14 residues. The germline V gene has CDR1 SGHRS and CDR2 YFSETQ. CDR3 sequence (DNA): TGCGCCAGCATGCCGGGCCCCGGCACAGATACGCAGTATTTT. Translating it yields CASMPGPGTDTQYF.

This clone was counted a single time. The chain is built from TRBV6-6 and TRBJ2-7; D might be TRBD2 (6 bases). The CDR3 is 14 residues long. The V gene lost 7 bases and the J gene lost 2 bases, with 15 bases spanning the gap. The germline gives CDR1 MNHNY, CDR2 SVGAGI (reference sequence). As DNA, the CDR3 is TGTGCCAGCACTACCGGGACGGGGGCCTACGAGCAGTACTTC. Protein product: CASTTGTGAYEQYF.

The rearrangement joins TRBV15 to TRBJ2-7, with 7 bases lining up with TRBD1. The CDR3 covers 14 residues. Trimming cost V 1 base and J 5 bases; bases outside gene matches: 5. The germline CDR1 and CDR2 sequences are LNHNV and YYDKDF (reference sequence). The CDR3 protein is CATSRGDRAHEQYF. The CDR3, as DNA: TGTGCCACCAGCAGAGGGGACAGAGCCCACGAGCAGTACTTC.

This clone has a handful of counts. The genes are TRBV28 and TRBJ2-5, with D maybe TRBD1 (6 bases). CDR1 MDHEN and CDR2 SYDVKM come from the germline V gene. The CDR3 spans 13 residues. V lost 6 bases, J lost 5 bases, and 13 bases lay in between. The CDR3 sequence is CASRTGISETQYF. In DNA form, the CDR3 reads TGTGCCAGCAGAACAGGGATTTCGGAGACCCAGTACTTC.

The chain links TRBV5-1 to TRBJ2-1; TRBD2 aligns across 9 bases. This CDR3 comprises 13 residues. With 6 bases clipped from V and 8 bases from J, the junction kept 6 bases outside the gene matches. Germline V gene data show CDR1 as SGHRS and CDR2 as YFSETQ. The CDR3 protein is CASTWASGDEQFF. Written as DNA, the CDR3 is TGCGCCAGCACCTGGGCTAGCGGGGATGAGCAGTTCTTC.

The V and J genes are TRBV7-8 and TRBJ2-7; no firm D call. CDR3 length equals 12 residues. With 0 bases removed from V and 6 bases from J, the gap between germline ends came to 6 bases. Germline values: CDR1 SGHVS, CDR2 FQNEAQ. DNA of the CDR3: TGTGCCAGCAGCTTAGCCCCCGGCGAGCAGTACTTC. Translated, it gives CASSLAPGEQYF.

V usage is TRBV6-5 and J usage is TRBJ1-4, with D hard to call. The CDR3 contains 14 residues. Germline CDR1 is MNHEY and CDR2 is SVGAGI. V was pared by 6 bases and J by 0 bases, with 8 bases between. The CDR3 sequence is CASSLGTTNEKLFF. In DNA form, the CDR3 reads TGTGCCAGCAGCCTAGGGACAACTAATGAAAAACTGTTTTTT.